This is a list of T cell receptor beta chains from one sample in a study of T cell responses to AZD1222 COVID-19 vaccine. The method was immunoSEQ multiplex PCR; TCRdb's version includes in-frame clones alone and lacks a portion of them. The sample holds some 130,000 clones; approximately 93% are singletons and the top ten take under 3.5%. Sequenced here: peripheral blood, sampled on day 0 of AZD1222 vaccination. Receptors were obtained from an adult in good health. The CDR3 runs from the conserved cysteine through the conserved F or W. A D gene is named only where the DNA matches it firmly. Size is omitted from some rows. Given values are once, few, many or a class for expanded clones.

TRBV5-1	.	TRBD1	TRBJ2-7	TGCGCCAGCAGCTTCGGGACAGGTGGGCCCTACGAGCAGTACTTC	CASSFGTGGPYEQYF
TRBV2	.	.	TRBJ1-3	TGTGCCAGCAGTGACTTCAGGGCATTTGGAAACACCATATATTTT	CASSDFRAFGNTIYF
TRBV28	.	TRBD2	TRBJ2-2	TGTGCCAGCAGTCAACCGGGACTATTCGGGGAGCTGTTTTTT	CASSQPGLFGELFF
TRBV10-2	.	.	TRBJ2-7	TGCGCCAGCAGATTACAACAGGGTTCCTACGAGCAGTACTTC	CASRLQQGSYEQYF
TRBV10-3	.	.	TRBJ1-6	TGTGCCATCAGTGTGGGGGAGGTGTATAATTCACCCCTCCACTTT	CAISVGEVYNSPLHF
TRBV12-3/TRBV12-4	.	.	TRBJ2-1	TGTGCCATCAGGGAAGCCTACAATGAGCAGTTCTTC	CAIREAYNEQFF
TRBV5-1	.	.	TRBJ1-1	TGCGCCAGCAGCTTCGGGGTCCAGAACACTGAAGCTTTCTTT	CASSFGVQNTEAFF
TRBV2	.	.	TRBJ1-4	TGTGCCACCTCTCGGGGGGGCCAAAAGGAAAAACTGTTTTTT	CATSRGGQKEKLFF
TRBV2	.	.	TRBJ1-2	TGTGCCAGCAGTGTAGACGGCTACACCTTC	CASSVDGYTF
TRBV7-9	.	.	TRBJ2-1	TGTGCCAGCAGCTTCTCGGGCAGGGGAAATGAGCAGTTCTTC	CASSFSGRGNEQFF
TRBV11-2	.	.	TRBJ1-6	TGTGCCAGCAGCCCCGGGATACTTCGGGGGACCTATAATTCACCCCTCCACTTT	CASSPGILRGTYNSPLHF
TRBV27	.	.	TRBJ2-3	TGTGCCAGCAGTTTATCTCGGGGCACAGATACGCAGTATTTT	CASSLSRGTDTQYF
TRBV3-1/TRBV3-2	.	.	TRBJ2-6	TGTGCCAGCAGCCTGCCACGGCCTGGGGCCAACGTCCTGACTTTC	CASSLPRPGANVLTF
TRBV19	.	.	TRBJ1-3	TGTGCCAGTAGTGATTGGAGCTCTGGAAACACCATATATTTT	CASSDWSSGNTIYF
TRBV6-6	once	.	TRBJ2-1	TGTGCCAGCAGTTACCCCGCTGCGGATGAGCAGTTCTTC	CASSYPAADEQFF
TRBV29-1	.	.	TRBJ2-3	TGCAGCGTTGTTTGGTTTAGGGCAGGGTCCACAGATACGCAGTATTTT	CSVVWFRAGSTDTQYF
TRBV12-3/TRBV12-4	.	.	TRBJ1-2	TGTGCCAGCAGTTCCTTCCCGTCGTATGGCTACACCTTC	CASSSFPSYGYTF
TRBV6-1	.	TRBD1	TRBJ1-4	TGTGCCAGCAGTGGCCTAAGGACAGGTTTGAATGAAAAACTGTTTTTT	CASSGLRTGLNEKLFF
TRBV4-2	medium-sized	.	TRBJ2-6	TGTGCCAGCAGCCAAGATCTGGGACCTGGGGCCAACGTCCTGACTTTC	CASSQDLGPGANVLTF
TRBV6-1	.	.	TRBJ2-1	TGTGCCAGCAGTGAATGGGACGGAGACAATGAGCAGTTCTTC	CASSEWDGDNEQFF
TRBV28	.	.	TRBJ2-3	TGTGCCAGCAGGTTAGGGCAGAGGGCCACAGATACGCAGTATTTT	CASRLGQRATDTQYF
TRBV6-1	.	TRBD1	TRBJ2-2	TGTGCCAGCAGTGACCAGACAGGGGGGGCCGGGGAGCTGTTTTTT	CASSDQTGGAGELFF
TRBV20-1	.	.	TRBJ2-3	TGCAGTGCTAGTCCCAGCACAGATACGCAGTATTTT	CSASPSTDTQYF
TRBV27	.	TRBD1	TRBJ1-2	TGTGCCGTCAAACCACAGGGGAGCTCTGGCTACACCTTC	CAVKPQGSSGYTF
TRBV5-1	.	.	TRBJ2-4	TGCGCCAGCAGCCGGAGGGGGCAGGAAAACATTCAGTACTTC	CASSRRGQENIQYF
TRBV30	.	TRBD1	TRBJ1-1	TGTGCCTGGGGACAGGCGAACACTGAAGCTTTCTTT	CAWGQANTEAFF
TRBV9	.	.	TRBJ1-3	TGTGCCAGCAGTTCCGGGACCTCTGGAAACACCATATATTTT	CASSSGTSGNTIYF
TRBV20-1	.	.	TRBJ2-5	TGCAGTGCTAGACAACAAGAGACCCAGTACTTC	CSARQQETQYF
TRBV27	.	.	TRBJ2-2	TGTGCCAGCAGTTTATACTCTGCGGGTCAGAACACCGGGGAGCTGTTTTTT	CASSLYSAGQNTGELFF
TRBV19	once	TRBD1	TRBJ1-2	TGTGCCAGTAGTCCACAGGGGGGGTATGGCTACACCTTC	CASSPQGGYGYTF
TRBV6-5	.	.	TRBJ1-5	TGTGCCAGCATTCAAGGCAGAGCTTACAATCAGCCCCAGCATTTT	CASIQGRAYNQPQHF
TRBV2	.	.	TRBJ1-5	TGTGCCAGCAGTGAAGCCCGGGGGGCTGGTCAGCCCCAGCATTTT	CASSEARGAGQPQHF
TRBV6-5	.	.	TRBJ1-1	TGTGCCAGCAGTTTGGTGGTGAGAACTGAAGCTTTCTTT	CASSLVVRTEAFF
TRBV5-5	once	.	TRBJ2-2	TGTGCCAGCGGGGAGGGGGCGGACGGGGAGCTGTTTTTT	CASGEGADGELFF
TRBV14	.	.	TRBJ2-1	TGTGCCAGCAGCCGCGACGGGAGCTCCTACAATGAGCAGTTCTTC	CASSRDGSSYNEQFF
TRBV7-3	.	.	TRBJ1-3	TGTGCCAGCAGCTCCGCGGGAGGAAACACCATATATTTT	CASSSAGGNTIYF
TRBV20-1	.	.	TRBJ1-2	TGCAGTTCGGACGGAAACTATGGCTACACCTTC	CSSDGNYGYTF
TRBV28	.	.	TRBJ1-6	TGTGCCAGCCGCATCGTGCGGGGCTATAATTCACCCCTCCACTTT	CASRIVRGYNSPLHF
TRBV2	once	.	TRBJ2-7	TGTGCCAGCAGGCGGACACGGAACTACGAGCAGTACTTC	CASRRTRNYEQYF
TRBV30	.	TRBD2	TRBJ2-5	TGTGCCTGGGGTCGAGCGGGAGGGGGAGAGACCCAGTACTTC	CAWGRAGGGETQYF
TRBV3-1/TRBV3-2	.	TRBD1	TRBJ1-2	TGTGCCAGCAGCCCTAGGCGCGTGGGACAGGGCCTGTTTAACTATGGCTACACCTTC	CASSPRRVGQGLFNYGYTF
TRBV19	once	TRBD2	TRBJ2-1	TGTGCCAGTAGTATACCGGGACTAGCGGGTAGGAATGAGCAGTTCTTC	CASSIPGLAGRNEQFF
TRBV2	.	TRBD1	TRBJ1-5	TGTGCCAGCAGCACAGGGGTTGCTCAGCCCCAGCATTTT	CASSTGVAQPQHF
TRBV6-2/TRBV6-3	.	.	TRBJ1-1	TGTGCCAGCAGCCCGTCGAGGGTTGTATACACTGAAGCTTTCTTT	CASSPSRVVYTEAFF
TRBV14	.	.	TRBJ2-2	TGTGCCAGCAGCCAGGCAGGGTCCACCGGGGAGCTGTTTTTT	CASSQAGSTGELFF
TRBV19	once	TRBD1	TRBJ2-2	TGTGCCAGTAGGACAGGGGGAGCCCCCCACACCGGGGAGCTGTTTTTT	CASRTGGAPHTGELFF
TRBV5-1	.	TRBD2	TRBJ2-1	TGCGCCAGCAGCTTGTCAATTAGCGGGAGGTACCGGAGCTCCTACAATGAGCAGTTCTTC	CASSLSISGRYRSSYNEQFF
TRBV7-9	.	TRBD1	TRBJ2-6	TGTGCCAGCAGCTATTCCGGGACAGGGGTAAGCGGGGCCAACGTCCTGACTTTC	CASSYSGTGVSGANVLTF
TRBV6-6	.	.	TRBJ1-4	TGTGCCACCGGCTTAATCCAGGATGAAAAACTGTTTTTT	CATGLIQDEKLFF
TRBV28	.	.	TRBJ1-1	TGTGCCAGCAGCCCCCACTCAGATATGAACACTGAAGCTTTCTTT	CASSPHSDMNTEAFF
TRBV28	.	.	TRBJ2-7	TGTGCCAGCAGTTTAAGCCAGACCTACGAGCAGTACTTC	CASSLSQTYEQYF
TRBV19	.	.	TRBJ2-4	TGTGCCAGTAGTATGGTAGGGAAAGCCAAAAACATTCAGTACTTC	CASSMVGKAKNIQYF
TRBV2	.	.	TRBJ1-1	TGTGCCAGCACTCGAAAGACAATCATGAACACTGAAGCTTTCTTT	CASTRKTIMNTEAFF
TRBV5-5	.	.	TRBJ1-2	TGTGCCAGCAGCGCGAACGGCGGAGCTAACTATGGCTACACCTTC	CASSANGGANYGYTF
TRBV18	once	TRBD1	TRBJ2-4	TGTGCCAGCTCACCAGGTCAGGGGGCGCAAAACATTCAGTACTTC	CASSPGQGAQNIQYF
TRBV20-1	.	.	TRBJ1-4	TGCAGTGCTAGTAGGGACGGATTTAATGAAAAACTGTTTTTT	CSASRDGFNEKLFF
TRBV30	.	TRBD1	TRBJ1-1	TGTGCCTGGAGTAAGGGACAGGGGAGGTACGCTGAAGCTTTCTTT	CAWSKGQGRYAEAFF
TRBV30	once	.	TRBJ1-1	TGTGCCTGGAGTGCATCCGCTGGCGCGCGGACTTTCTTT	CAWSASAGARTFF
TRBV6-5	.	.	TRBJ1-1	TGTGCCAGCAGTCGTGAGGACCCAAACACTGAAGCTTTCTTT	CASSREDPNTEAFF